The present entry profiles one T cell receptor (beta chain) with its context. Its specificity is not known. The data were produced by immunoSEQ multiplex PCR, yet TCRdb's version contains in-frame clones alone and is incomplete. The sample lists 14,000 or so clones, around 78% occurring once. The sample is drawn from a study of T cell repertoires in ileal Crohn's disease. Study outcomes and limitations: All patients with clonality above 26.8% had endoscopic recurrence. Clonal expansions were more frequent in active smokers than non-smokers at surgery. Compared with CD4 T cells, sorted CD8 cells carried more expanded clones.

This sequence was found in an adult with Crohn's disease. The sample was ileal tissue.

DNA for the CDR3: TGTGCCAGCAGCGTAGCCGAGTACAGAGATACGCAGTATTTT. Translating it yields CASSVAEYRDTQYF. This rearrangement joins TRBV9 to TRBJ2-3; the D is unclear. Looked up from germline, CDR1 is SGDLS and CDR2 is YYNGEE. V was pared by 0 bases and J by 5 bases, with 10 bases between. The CDR3 runs 14 residues.